This T cell receptor (beta chain) was recorded in a study of blood T cell repertoires in COVID-19. Looking at the study overall: Spain, Italy and the United States supplied samples that represented acute and convalescent COVID-19. PBMCs, B-cell-depleted T cells, or T cells provided the cDNA or gDNA that made up the material.

Source study methods: The authors estimated nucleated cell counts from reference gene primer amplification. Profiling relied on immunoSEQ multiplex PCR, and the TCRdb table lists in-frame clones only, not all of them. That table gives V, J and clone size, and the DNA gave D and trimming. The table lists around 35,000 clones, around 90% of them singletons. The sequenced material came from peripheral blood. The clonotype was recovered from a human donor in a cohort sampled during active COVID-19.

CDR3 protein: CASRDRGRGDEQFF. In DNA, the CDR3 is TGTGCCAGTCGAGACAGGGGCAGAGGCGATGAGCAGTTCTTC. This sequence joins TRBV19 and TRBJ2-1; TRBD1 matches 8 bases. The length of the CDR3 is 14 residues. The germline V gene encodes CDR1 LNHDA and CDR2 SQIVND (reference sequence). Unmatched junction bases numbered 11, after V lost 8 bases and J lost 8 bases.